This TCR beta chain emerged from a study of tumor-infiltrating lymphocytes in primary liver carcinoma. Study-wide results and caveats: Pairs of tumor regions overlapped more than tumor-adjacent and tumor-blood pairs did. Relative to blood, tumors carried a significantly larger fraction of the repertoire in their top 250 clones (p = 0.039).

As to this clonotype: Its matching antigen is unknown. The germline gene is not matched at one end of the junction; a read error may be the cause.

The researchers produced TCR beta cDNA from around 500 ng total RNA with a constant-region primer. Library construction for TCR beta comprised three nested multiplex PCR rounds performed with slightly modified ARM-PCR. TCRdb ran MiXCR on the multiplex PCR reads and lists one entry per CDR3 protein. Here the sample spans 100,000 to 150,000 distinct CDR3 sequences, roughly three fifths being singletons. Co-extraction of RNA and DNA was performed on about 19-30 mg of unsorted bulk tissue. Sampling was performed at five separate regions of each tumor. Every tumor sample analyzed contained over 75% viable tumor cells. This TCR came from a woman in her fifties or sixties with primary liver carcinoma and hepatitis B virus infection. Sequenced: liver tumor tissue from sampling region 3. Sample subset: tumor region T3, left-lateral pole.

In DNA, the CDR3 is TGCACCAGCGGCACCATCCGGCTGAGCGGGAGGGCCCAAGATACGCAGTATTTT. Amino acid sequence: CTSGTIRLSGRAQDTQYF. The chain carries TRBV4-1 and TRBJ2-3; 10 nucleotides match TRBD2. This CDR3 is 18 amino acids long. CDR1 MGHRA and CDR2 YSYEKL come from the germline V gene.